The clone carrying this TCR beta chain appeared a single time. The data originate from a study of control samples from healthy donors and cancer patients. Produced via immunoSEQ multiplex PCR; TCRdb's table is partial and in-frame only. This table holds under 300,000 clones, roughly 87% found once. Germline-derived CDR1 and CDR2 are SEHNR and FQNEAQ (reference sequence). This CDR3 has 16 residues. V lost 5 bases to trimming and J lost 6 bases, with 20 bases between them. The sample comprised PBMCs. The chain joins TRBV7-9 to TRBJ2-1, with a possible D match to TRBD1 (7 bases). The TCR comes from a woman aged 55-70 years with lung cancer. The CDR3 reads CASSAPGGGAGNEQFF. As DNA, the CDR3 is TGTGCCAGCAGCGCCCCAGGAGGGGGCGCCGGCAATGAGCAGTTCTTC.